This T cell receptor beta chain derives from a study of T cell responses to AZD1222 COVID-19 vaccine. Overall study findings and caveats: Close to half of spike-specific TCRs reportedly recognize unmutated variant regions. Baseline serostatus was positive in only five to seven AZD1222 recipients. Clonal diversity was possibly underestimated; the donors were predominantly white British and more often female. Repertoires were sampled only after the peak T cell response.

A remark on this clone: Its antigen is unidentified.

TCRdb's table, derived via immunoSEQ multiplex PCR, lists solely in-frame clones and lacks some. Of around 120,000 clones listed, about 86% are singletons. Trimming shortened V by 0 bases and J by 8 bases, and 20 bases separated the two germline ends. The CDR3 spans 18 residues. CDR1 and CDR2 (germline): LNHDA, SQIVND (reference sequence). This TCR was recovered from an adult in good health. The chain links TRBV19 to TRBJ2-6; no clear D gene. The sequencing here drew on peripheral blood, taken on day 0 of AZD1222 vaccination. CDR3 residues: CASSIDRVGSLGTNVLTF. CDR3 in DNA: TGTGCCAGTAGTATAGATCGCGTCGGCTCTCTGGGGACCAACGTCCTGACTTTC.